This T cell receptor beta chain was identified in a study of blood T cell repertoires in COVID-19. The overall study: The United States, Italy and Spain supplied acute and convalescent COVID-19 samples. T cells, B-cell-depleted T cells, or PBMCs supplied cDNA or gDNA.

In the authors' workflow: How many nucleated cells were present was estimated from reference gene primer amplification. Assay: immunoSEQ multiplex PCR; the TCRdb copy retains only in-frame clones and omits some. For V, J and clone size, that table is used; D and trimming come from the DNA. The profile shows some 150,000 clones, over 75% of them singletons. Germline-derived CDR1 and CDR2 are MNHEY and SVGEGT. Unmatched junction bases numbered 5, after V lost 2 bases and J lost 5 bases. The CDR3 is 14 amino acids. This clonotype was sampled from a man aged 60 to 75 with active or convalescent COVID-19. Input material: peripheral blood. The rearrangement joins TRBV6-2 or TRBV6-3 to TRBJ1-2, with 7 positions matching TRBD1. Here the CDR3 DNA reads TGTGCCAGCAGTTACGAGACAGGGCGTTATGGCTACACCTTC. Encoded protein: CASSYETGRYGYTF.